The present T cell receptor beta chain was sequenced within a study of a mutant IDH1 vaccine in newly diagnosed glioma (dated by TCRdb to the early 2020s). Background for the entire study: Across visits V03 through V10, patients got a total of eight vaccinations, given in weeks 1, 3, 5, 7, 11, 15, 19 and 23. Of the 25 to 35 patients who were treated, approximately 60% were male and approximately 38% were female, and the mean age was around 40 years. Before enrollment, most patients had been given radiochemotherapy with temozolomide as standard therapy, while the rest had received either radiotherapy alone or temozolomide alone. Six visits were used for peripheral blood collection: V03 (baseline), V05, V07, V10, V12 and V13. Vaccination began 4-6 weeks after radiotherapy alone, or alongside temozolomide cycles in the chemotherapy-containing groups. Longitudinal TCRB deep sequencing was done for some 26 treated patients, wherever samples were available for exploratory analyses. The paper as a whole reports these results and caveats: Selection of PBMC samples for TCRB deep sequencing was based on availability. Vaccine-induced immune responses across multiple MHC alleles were detected in approximately 94% of patients. According to the authors, sample limitations meant that analyses of patient blood samples could not be reproduced. No apparent relationship was observed between pseudoprogression and alterations in the top peripheral T cell clonotypes detected by TCRB sequencing.

Libraries were prepared through the immunoSEQ multiplex PCR assay. Rearranged TCR beta chain sequences were amplified using the hsTCRB Kit according to the manufacturer's protocol. Sequencing of TCRB libraries was carried out on an Illumina MiSeq. The study's processing was this. Demultiplexing, trimming and gene mapping were performed with the kit vendor's proprietary platform. Drawn from immuneACCESS, this table holds only the in-frame rearrangements with V and J called that TCRdb kept. Clones are partly lost; checked studies trace under half to an unresolved V gene and leave the rest unexplained. V, J and clone size were drawn from that table, and D and trimming were deduced from the DNA. In this sample the table shows around 50,000 clones, over 80% of which occur a single time. Jointly, the top ten make up approximately 4.2% of the sample. The time point label of this sample denotes: week 5, during vaccination. A 20-mer mutant IDH1 peptide at 300 micrograms in Montanide made up each vaccine dose, which was injected subcutaneously together with topical imiquimod. The donors had newly diagnosed IDH1-mutant astrocytomas of WHO grade 3 or 4 that showed loss of nuclear ATRX. The samples were drawn from NOA16, a multicentre, single-arm, open-label phase I trial in Germany that tested a mutant IDH1 peptide vaccine in humans for the first time. The DNeasy Blood and Tissue Kit was used to extract genomic DNA from EDTA blood for TCRB sequencing.

This clone turned up a few times. Its antigen target is currently unknown. There are no base qualities to consult, and no much larger clone falls within one base. This TCR was recovered from a woman in her thirties or forties with glioma. This specimen consisted of PBMCs, obtained from a glioma patient whose treatment included an IDH1 peptide vaccine.

The nucleotide sequence reads as follows: TGCGCCAGCAGTGTAGGACAGAATTCCTACGAGCAGTACTTC. Its translation reads: CASSVGQNSYEQYF. The chain uses TRBV10-1 and TRBJ2-7, and TRBD1 may be the D gene, going by 6 matching bases. V lost 4 bases and J lost 1 base; the stretch between them is 11 bases long. Including cysteine and phenylalanine, the CDR3 has 14 amino acids. The entry retains the CDR3 DNA only, 42 bases that are in frame from base 1. As encoded in the germline V gene (reference sequence), CDR1 is WNHNN while CDR2 is SYGVQD.